The T cell receptor beta chain described here comes from a study of blood T cell repertoires in COVID-19. Overall study context: From the United States, Italy and Spain came samples of acute and convalescent COVID-19.

The method was immunoSEQ multiplex PCR; TCRdb's version includes in-frame clones alone and lacks a portion of them. The sample lists about 190,000 clones, less than 80% occurring once. This clone was counted many times. From germline, CDR1 is MDHEN and CDR2 SYDVKM. The V and J ends lost 4 bases and 15 bases respectively, with 13 bases between them. This CDR3 is built from 11 residues. The receptor's source is a woman aged 45-65 years with acute or convalescent COVID-19. V and J are TRBV28 and TRBJ2-1; weak D call: TRBD2 (6 bases). Sample: peripheral blood. The DNA for the CDR3 is TGTGCCAGCAGTTATTTCGGGGGAGGGTTCTTC. Amino acids: CASSYFGGGFF.